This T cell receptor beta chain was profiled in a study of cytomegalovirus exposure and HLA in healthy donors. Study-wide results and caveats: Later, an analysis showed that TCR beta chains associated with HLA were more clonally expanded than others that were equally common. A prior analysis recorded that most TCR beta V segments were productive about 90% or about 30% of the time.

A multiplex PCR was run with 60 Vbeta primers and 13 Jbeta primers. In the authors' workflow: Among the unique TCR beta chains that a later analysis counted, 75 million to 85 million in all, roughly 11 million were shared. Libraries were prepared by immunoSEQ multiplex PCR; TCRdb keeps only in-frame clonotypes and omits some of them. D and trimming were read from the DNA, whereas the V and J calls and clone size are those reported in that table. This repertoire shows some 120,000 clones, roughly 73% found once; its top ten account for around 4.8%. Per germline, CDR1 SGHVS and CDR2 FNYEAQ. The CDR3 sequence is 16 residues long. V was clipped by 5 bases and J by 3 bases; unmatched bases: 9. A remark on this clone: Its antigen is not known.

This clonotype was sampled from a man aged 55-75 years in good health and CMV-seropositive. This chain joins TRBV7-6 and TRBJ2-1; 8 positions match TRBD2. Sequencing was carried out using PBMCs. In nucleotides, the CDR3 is TGTGCCAGCAGCCCGACCGGGAGCGGGAGCTACAATGAGCAGTTCTTC. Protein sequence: CASSPTGSGSYNEQFF.